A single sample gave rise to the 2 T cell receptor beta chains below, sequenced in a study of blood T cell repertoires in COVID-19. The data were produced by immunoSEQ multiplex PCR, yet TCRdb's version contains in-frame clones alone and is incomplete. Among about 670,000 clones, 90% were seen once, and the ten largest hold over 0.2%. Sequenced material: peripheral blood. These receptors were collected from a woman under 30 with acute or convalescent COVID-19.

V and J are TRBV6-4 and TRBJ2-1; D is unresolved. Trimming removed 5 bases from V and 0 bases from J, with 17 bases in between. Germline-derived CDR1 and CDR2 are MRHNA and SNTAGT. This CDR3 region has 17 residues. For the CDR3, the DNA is TGTGCCAGCAGTCGTGGTGCGGAGTTCAGCTCCTACAATGAGCAGTTCTTC. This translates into CASSRGAEFSSYNEQFF.

The CDR3 loop is CASSLSERTDTQYF. The CDR3 nucleotides are TGTGCCAGCAGTTTAAGCGAACGAACAGATACGCAGTATTTT. V and J are TRBV27 and TRBJ2-3; D ambiguous. The CDR3 totals 14 residues. CDR1 MNHEY and CDR2 SMNVEV come from the germline V gene (reference sequence). V was shortened by 2 bases and J by 3 bases, with 9 bases between the two germline ends.